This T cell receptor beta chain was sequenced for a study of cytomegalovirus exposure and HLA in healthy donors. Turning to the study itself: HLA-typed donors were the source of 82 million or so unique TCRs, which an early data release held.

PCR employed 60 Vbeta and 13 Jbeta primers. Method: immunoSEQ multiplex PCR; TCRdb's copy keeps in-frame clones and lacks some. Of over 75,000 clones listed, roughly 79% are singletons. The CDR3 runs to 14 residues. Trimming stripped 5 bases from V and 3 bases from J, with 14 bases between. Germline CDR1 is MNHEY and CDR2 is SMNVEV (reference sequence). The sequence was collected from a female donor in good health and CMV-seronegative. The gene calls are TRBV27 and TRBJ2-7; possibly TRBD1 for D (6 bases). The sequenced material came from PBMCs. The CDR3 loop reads CASSQGQYLYEQYF. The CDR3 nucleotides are TGTGCCAGCAGTCAAGGACAGTACCTCTACGAGCAGTACTTC.